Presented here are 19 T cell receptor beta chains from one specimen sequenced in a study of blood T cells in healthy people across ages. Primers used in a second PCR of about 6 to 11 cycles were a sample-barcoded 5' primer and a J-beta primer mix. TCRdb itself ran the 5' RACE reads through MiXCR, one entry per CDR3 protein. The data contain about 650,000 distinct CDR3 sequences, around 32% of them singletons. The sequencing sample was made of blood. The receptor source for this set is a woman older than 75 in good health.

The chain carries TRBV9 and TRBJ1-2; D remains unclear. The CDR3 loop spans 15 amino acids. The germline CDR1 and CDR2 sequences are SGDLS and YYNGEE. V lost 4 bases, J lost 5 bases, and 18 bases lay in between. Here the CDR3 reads CASSPTVDGAYGYTF. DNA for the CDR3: TGTGCCAGCAGCCCCACCGTGGACGGAGCATATGGCTACACCTTC.

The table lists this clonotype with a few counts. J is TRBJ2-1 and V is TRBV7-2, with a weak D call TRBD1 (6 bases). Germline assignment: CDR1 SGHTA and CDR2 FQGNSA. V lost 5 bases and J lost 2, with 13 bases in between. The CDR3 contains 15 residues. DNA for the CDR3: TGTGCCAGCAGCCCCACCCAGGGGCCCTACAATGAGCAGTTCTTC. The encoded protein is CASSPTQGPYNEQFF.

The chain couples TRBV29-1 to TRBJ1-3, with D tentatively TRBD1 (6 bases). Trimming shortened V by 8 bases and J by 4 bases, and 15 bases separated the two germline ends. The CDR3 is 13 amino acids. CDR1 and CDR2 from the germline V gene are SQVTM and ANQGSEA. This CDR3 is CSYRPGAGNTIYF. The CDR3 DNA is TGCAGCTACCGCCCAGGGGCAGGAAACACCATATATTTT. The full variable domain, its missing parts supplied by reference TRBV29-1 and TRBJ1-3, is SAVISQKPSRDICQRGTSLTIQCQVDSQVTMMFWYRQQPGQSLTLIATANQGSEATYESGFVIDKFPISRPNLTFSTLTVSNMSPEDSSIYLCSYRPGAGNTIYFGEGSWLTVV.

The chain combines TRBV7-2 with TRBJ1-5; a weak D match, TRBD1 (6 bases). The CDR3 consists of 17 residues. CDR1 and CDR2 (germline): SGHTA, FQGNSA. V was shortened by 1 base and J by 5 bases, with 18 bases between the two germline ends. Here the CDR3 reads CASSLDWSANRDQPQHF. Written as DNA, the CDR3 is TGTGCCAGCAGCTTAGATTGGTCGGCTAACAGGGATCAGCCCCAGCATTTT.

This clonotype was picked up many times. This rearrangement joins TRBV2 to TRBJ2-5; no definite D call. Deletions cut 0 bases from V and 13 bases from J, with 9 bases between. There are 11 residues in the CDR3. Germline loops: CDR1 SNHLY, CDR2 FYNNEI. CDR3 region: CASSEAVSRYF. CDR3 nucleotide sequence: TGTGCCAGCAGTGAAGCGGTCTCCAGGTACTTC.

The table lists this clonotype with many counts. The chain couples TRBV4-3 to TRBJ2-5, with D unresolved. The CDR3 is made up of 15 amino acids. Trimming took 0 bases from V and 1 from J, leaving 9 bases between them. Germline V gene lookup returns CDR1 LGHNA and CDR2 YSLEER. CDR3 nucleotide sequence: TGCGCCAGCAGCCAAGACCTTTTCCCCCAAGAGACCCAGTACTTC. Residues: CASSQDLFPQETQYF.

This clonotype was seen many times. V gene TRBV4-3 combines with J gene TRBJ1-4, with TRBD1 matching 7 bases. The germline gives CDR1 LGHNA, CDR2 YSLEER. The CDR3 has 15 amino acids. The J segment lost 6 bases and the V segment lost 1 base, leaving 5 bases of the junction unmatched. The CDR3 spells CASSQGQGEDEKLFF. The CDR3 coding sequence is TGCGCCAGCAGCCAAGGACAGGGTGAGGATGAAAAACTGTTTTTT.

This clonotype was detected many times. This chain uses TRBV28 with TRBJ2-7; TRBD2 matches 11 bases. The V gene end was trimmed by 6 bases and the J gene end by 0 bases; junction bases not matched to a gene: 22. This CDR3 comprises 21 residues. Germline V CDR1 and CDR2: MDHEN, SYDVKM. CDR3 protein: CASRAGPLRSSGGLHSYEQYF. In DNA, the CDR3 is TGTGCCAGCAGGGCCGGACCCCTCAGGTCTAGCGGGGGGCTCCACTCCTACGAGCAGTACTTC.

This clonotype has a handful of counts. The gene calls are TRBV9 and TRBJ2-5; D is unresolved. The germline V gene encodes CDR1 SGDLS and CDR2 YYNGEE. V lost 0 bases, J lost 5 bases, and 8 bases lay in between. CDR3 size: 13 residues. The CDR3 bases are TGTGCCAGCAGCGTAGCGGTATTGGAGACCCAGTACTTC. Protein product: CASSVAVLETQYF.

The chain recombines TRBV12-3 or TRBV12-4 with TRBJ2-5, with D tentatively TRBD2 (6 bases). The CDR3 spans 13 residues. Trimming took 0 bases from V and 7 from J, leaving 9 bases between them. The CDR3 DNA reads TGTGCCAGCAGTTTAGCGGAACTAGCGACCCAGTACTTC. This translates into CASSLAELATQYF.

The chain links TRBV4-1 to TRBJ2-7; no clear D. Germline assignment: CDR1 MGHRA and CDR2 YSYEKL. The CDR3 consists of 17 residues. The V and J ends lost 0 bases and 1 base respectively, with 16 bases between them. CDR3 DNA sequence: TGCGCCAGCAGCCAAGACCTCCCAATATCATCGTCCTACGAGCAGTACTTC. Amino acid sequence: CASSQDLPISSSYEQYF.

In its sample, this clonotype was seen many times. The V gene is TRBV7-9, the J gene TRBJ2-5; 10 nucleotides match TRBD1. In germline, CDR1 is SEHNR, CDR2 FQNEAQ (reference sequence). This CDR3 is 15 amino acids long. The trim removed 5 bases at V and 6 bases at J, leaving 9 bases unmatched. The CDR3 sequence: CASSLGQGISKTQYF. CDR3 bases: TGTGCCAGCAGCCTGGGACAGGGGATTTCTAAGACCCAGTACTTC.

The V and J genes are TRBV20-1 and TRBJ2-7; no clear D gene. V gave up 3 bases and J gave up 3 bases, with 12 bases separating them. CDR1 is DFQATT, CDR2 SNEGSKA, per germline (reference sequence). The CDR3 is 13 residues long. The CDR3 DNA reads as TGCAGTGCTAGGGGCGGCAGGAACTACGAGCAGTACTTC. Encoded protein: CSARGGRNYEQYF.

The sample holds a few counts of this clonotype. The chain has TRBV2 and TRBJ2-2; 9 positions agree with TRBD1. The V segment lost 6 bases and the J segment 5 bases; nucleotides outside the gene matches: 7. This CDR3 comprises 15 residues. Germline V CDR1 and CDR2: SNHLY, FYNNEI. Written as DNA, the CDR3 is TGTGCCAGCAGCGCCGGGACAGGGAGGACCGGGGAGCTGTTTTTT. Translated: CASSAGTGRTGELFF.

The CDR3 DNA follows: TGCAGTGCTGGGACTAGCGGGGAGGCCCAGTACTTC. This codes for CSAGTSGEAQYF. The V call is TRBV20-1, the J call TRBJ2-5; 13 positions match TRBD2. The germline gives CDR1 DFQATT, CDR2 SNEGSKA (reference sequence). V gave up 5 bases and J gave up 9 bases; unmatched junction bases: 3. This CDR3 region has 12 residues.

CDR3 DNA: TGTGCCAGCAGTAAGAAAAGGGGAAGACTGGGAGAGACCCAGTACTTC. Its translation is CASSKKRGRLGETQYF. J is TRBJ2-5 and V is TRBV7-2; a weak D match, TRBD1 (5 bases). From germline, CDR1 is SGHTA and CDR2 FQGNSA. Trimming shortened V by 6 bases and J by 4 bases, and 21 bases separated the two germline ends. The CDR3 runs 16 residues.

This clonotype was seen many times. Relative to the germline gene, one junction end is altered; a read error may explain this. The CDR3 reads CATSGLTGDEQFF. DNA of the CDR3: TGTGCCACCAGTGGTTTGACAGGTGATGAGCAGTTCTTC. The chain carries TRBV24-1 and TRBJ2-1; a possible D gene is TRBD1 (6 bases). Germline-derived CDR1 and CDR2 are KGHDR and SFDVKD. The CDR3 length is 13 residues.

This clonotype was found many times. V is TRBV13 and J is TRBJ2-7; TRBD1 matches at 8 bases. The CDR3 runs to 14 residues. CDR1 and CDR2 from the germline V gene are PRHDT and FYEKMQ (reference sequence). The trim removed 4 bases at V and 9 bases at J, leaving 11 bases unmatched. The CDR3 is CASSSGQGLLGQYF. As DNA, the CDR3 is TGTGCCAGCAGCTCAGGACAGGGCCTCCTAGGGCAGTACTTC.

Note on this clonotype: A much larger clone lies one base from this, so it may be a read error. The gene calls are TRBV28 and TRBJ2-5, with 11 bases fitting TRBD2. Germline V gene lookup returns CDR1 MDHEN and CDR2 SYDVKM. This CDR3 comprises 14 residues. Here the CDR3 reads CASSPVAGGETQDF. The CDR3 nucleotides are TGTGCCAGCAGTCCTGTAGCGGGAGGGGAGACCCAGGACTTC.